This TCR beta chain was identified in a study of cytotoxic CD8 clonotypes in ibrutinib-treated CLL. Across the whole study: For this cohort, patients were about a dozen relapsed/refractory and under 16 treatment-naive, while 17 were IGHV unmutated.

The sample holds a few counts of this clone. Its antigen is not known. This CDR3 is also generated by other DNA sequences in the sample. Clones were read by immunoSEQ multiplex PCR, and TCRdb kept only the in-frame ones, dropping some. The sample contains about 140,000 clones, 75% to 85% of which appear only once. The study's findings and limits: In comparison with age-matched healthy donors, baseline clonality was higher and tracked circulating CD8+ T-cell counts.

Trimming cost V 2 bases and J 1 base, with 5 bases left between them. The germline V gene has CDR1 KGHSH and CDR2 LQKENI. The CDR3 runs to 13 residues. The starting material was PBMCs, obtained after 36 months of ibrutinib treatment. This chain connects TRBV18 to TRBJ1-2; a weak D match, TRBD1 (5 bases). This TCR was recovered from a human donor with chronic lymphocytic leukemia. In DNA, the CDR3 is TGTGCCAGCTCACCAGACAGTAACTATGGCTACACCTTC. This encodes CASSPDSNYGYTF. Together with reference TRBV18 and TRBJ1-2, the CDR3 gives the full variable domain: NAGVMQNPRHLVRRRGQEARLRCSPMKGHSHVYWYRQLPEEGLKFMVYLQKENIIDESGMPKERFSAEFPKEGPSILRIQQVVRGDSAAYFCASSPDSNYGYTFGSGTRLTVV.